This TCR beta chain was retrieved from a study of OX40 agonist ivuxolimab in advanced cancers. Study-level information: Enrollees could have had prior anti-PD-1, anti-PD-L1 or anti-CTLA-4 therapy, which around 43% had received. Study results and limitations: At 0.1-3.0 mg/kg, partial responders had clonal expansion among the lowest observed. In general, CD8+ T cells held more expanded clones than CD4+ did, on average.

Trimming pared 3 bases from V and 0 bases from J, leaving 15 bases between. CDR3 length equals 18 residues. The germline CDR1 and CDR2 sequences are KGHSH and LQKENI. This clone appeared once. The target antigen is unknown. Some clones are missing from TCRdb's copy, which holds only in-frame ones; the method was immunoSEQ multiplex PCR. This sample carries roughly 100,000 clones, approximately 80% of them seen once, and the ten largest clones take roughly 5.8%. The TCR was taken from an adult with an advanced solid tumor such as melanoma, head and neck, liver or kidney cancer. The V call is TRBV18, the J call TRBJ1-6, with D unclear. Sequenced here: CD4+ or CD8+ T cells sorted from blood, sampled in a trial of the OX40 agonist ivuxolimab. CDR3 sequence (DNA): TGTGCCAGCTCACCGAAGGACTTAAGCAGCTCCTATAATTCACCCCTCCACTTT. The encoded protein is CASSPKDLSSSYNSPLHF.